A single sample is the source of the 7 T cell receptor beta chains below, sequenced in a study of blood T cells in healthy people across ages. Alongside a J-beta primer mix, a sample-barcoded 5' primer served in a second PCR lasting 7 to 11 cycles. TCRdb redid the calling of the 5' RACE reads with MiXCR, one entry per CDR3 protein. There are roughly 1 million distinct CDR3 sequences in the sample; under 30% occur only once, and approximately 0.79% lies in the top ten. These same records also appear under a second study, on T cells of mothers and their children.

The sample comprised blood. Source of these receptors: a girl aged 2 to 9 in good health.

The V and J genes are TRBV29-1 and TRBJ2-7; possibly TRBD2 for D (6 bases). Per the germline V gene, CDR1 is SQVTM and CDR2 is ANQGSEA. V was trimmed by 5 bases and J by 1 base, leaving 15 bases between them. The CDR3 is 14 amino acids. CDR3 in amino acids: CSVTPGLLSYEQYF. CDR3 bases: TGCAGCGTTACTCCGGGACTGCTATCCTACGAGCAGTACTTC.

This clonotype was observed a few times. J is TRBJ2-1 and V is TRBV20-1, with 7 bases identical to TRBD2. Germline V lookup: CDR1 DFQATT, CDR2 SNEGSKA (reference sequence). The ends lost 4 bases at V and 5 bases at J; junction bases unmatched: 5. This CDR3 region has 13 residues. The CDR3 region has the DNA TGCAGTGCTATGCGGGGGAATGACAATGAGCAGTTCTTC. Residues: CSAMRGNDNEQFF.

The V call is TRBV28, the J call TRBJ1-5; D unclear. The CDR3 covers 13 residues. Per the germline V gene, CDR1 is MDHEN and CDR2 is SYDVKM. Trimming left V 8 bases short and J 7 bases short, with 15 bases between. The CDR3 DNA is TGTGCCAGCTCCCATGAGTTTGGGCAGCCCCAGCATTTT. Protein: CASSHEFGQPQHF.

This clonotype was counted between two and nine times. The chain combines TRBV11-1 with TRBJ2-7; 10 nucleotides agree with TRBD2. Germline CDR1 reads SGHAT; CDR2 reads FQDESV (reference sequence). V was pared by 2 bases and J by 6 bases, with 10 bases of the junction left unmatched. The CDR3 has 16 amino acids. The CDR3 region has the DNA TGTGCCAGCAGCTTATCCCCGCTAGCGGGAGTAACCGAGCAGTACTTC. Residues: CASSLSPLAGVTEQYF.

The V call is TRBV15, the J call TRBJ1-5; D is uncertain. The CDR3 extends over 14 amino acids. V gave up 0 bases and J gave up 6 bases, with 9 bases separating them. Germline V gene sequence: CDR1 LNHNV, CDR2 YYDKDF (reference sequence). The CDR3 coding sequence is TGTGCCACCAGCAGAGAGAGTAGAACTCAGCCCCAGCATTTT. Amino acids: CATSRESRTQPQHF.

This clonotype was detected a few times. The CDR3 DNA is TGTGCCAGCATAAAAACAGAGAACACTGAAGCTTTCTTT. This gives the protein CASIKTENTEAFF. The chain recombines TRBV25-1 with TRBJ1-1; D remains unclear. Germline V gene data show CDR1 as MGHDK and CDR2 as SYGVNS. V shed 7 bases and J shed 1 base, with 10 bases lying between them. The CDR3 consists of 13 residues.

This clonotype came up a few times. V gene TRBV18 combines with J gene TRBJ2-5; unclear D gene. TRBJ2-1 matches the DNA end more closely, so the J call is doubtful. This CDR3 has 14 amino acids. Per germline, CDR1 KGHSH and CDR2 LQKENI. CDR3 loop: CASSPKVGRNEQFF. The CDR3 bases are TGTGCCAGCTCACCCAAAGTTGGTCGTAATGAGCAGTTCTTC.